This paragraph covers one TCR beta chain sequence. Antigen: not known. This specimen belongs to a study of T cell repertoires in cytomegalovirus infection. The study, taken as a whole, reports: HLA-C-restricted CMV-specific TCR beta clonotypes were dominant in the ex vivo response.

TCRdb reprocessed the reads via MiXCR and lists one record per CDR3 protein. The table includes 680,000 or so distinct CDR3 sequences, 30% to 35% detected once. The CDR3 length is 12 residues. V lost 6 bases to trimming and J lost 4 bases, with 7 bases between them. CDR1 is ENHRY and CDR2 is SYGVKD in the germline V gene. The sample was cultured PBMCs, taken from culture after CMV antigen stimulation. This clonotype was obtained from a human donor in good health (CMV status not recorded). Some clones in this sample may be carry-over from other donors' samples. The chain is built from TRBV10-3 and TRBJ1-3; D is uncertain. The CDR3 DNA reads TGTGCCATCAGGGATACAGGAAACACCATATATTTT. Translating it yields CAIRDTGNTIYF.